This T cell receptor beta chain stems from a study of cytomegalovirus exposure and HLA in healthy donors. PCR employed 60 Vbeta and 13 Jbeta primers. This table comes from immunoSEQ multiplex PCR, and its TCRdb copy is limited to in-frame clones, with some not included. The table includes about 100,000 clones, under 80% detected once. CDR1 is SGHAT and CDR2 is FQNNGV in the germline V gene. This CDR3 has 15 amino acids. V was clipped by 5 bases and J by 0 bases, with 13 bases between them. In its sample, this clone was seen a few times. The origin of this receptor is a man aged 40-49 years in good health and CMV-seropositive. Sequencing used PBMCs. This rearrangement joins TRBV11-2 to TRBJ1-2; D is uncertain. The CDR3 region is CASSISRSSNYGYTF. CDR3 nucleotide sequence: TGTGCCAGCAGCATATCCAGGTCTTCTAACTATGGCTACACCTTC.